This entry describes one T cell receptor beta chain. Its antigen is unidentified. The V gene's germline CDR1 is SGHNT and CDR2 YYREEE (reference sequence). V lost 4 bases and J lost 2, with 5 bases in between. The CDR3 spans 12 residues. This record comes from a study of cytomegalovirus exposure and HLA in healthy donors. Study-level findings and limits: While the bulk of TCR sequences proved rare, some public TCRs turned up in many donors. The classifier, whose performance was assessed in both the original and validation cohorts, reportedly diagnosed cytomegalovirus status with high specificity and sensitivity. In a later analysis, 16,951 TCR beta sequences were associated with HLA alleles at 0.05 false discovery rate. It was confirmed in vitro that three of the CMV-associated chains were specific for CMV antigens.

Researchers ran the PCR with 60 Vbeta and 13 Jbeta primers. Method: immunoSEQ multiplex PCR; TCRdb's copy keeps in-frame clones and lacks some. Of 200,000 to 250,000 clones in the sample, 82% were seen once. The specimen sequenced was PBMCs. The source of this sequence is a woman aged 40 to 49 in good health and CMV-seronegative. The J gene is TRBJ2-3, the V gene TRBV5-4; unclear D gene. The CDR3 DNA sequence: TGTGCCAGCAGCATCTCCACAGATACGCAGTATTTT. It specifies CASSISTDTQYF.